These 28 T cell receptor beta chains were all obtained from the same sample, sequenced in a study of shared clonotypes between healthy human individuals. The repertoire was sequenced with immunoSEQ multiplex PCR; TCRdb's copy has only in-frame clones and lacks some. The sample lists 2.3 million or so clones, 85% to 95% occurring once. The sample comprised naive CD4+ T cells from PBMCs. Stated subset: CD45RA+ positively selected. Receptors originate from a man aged 18 to 30 in good health. Some clones in this sample may be carry-over from other donors' samples.

The chain combines TRBV29-1 with TRBJ2-1, with TRBD2 matching over 11 bases. Losses at the gene ends were 6 bases for V and 9 bases for J; bases not matched to a gene: 10. Germline CDR1 reads SQVTM; CDR2 reads ANQGSEA. This CDR3 contains 14 residues. The CDR3 protein is CSVGAGLAGGEQFF. DNA of the CDR3: TGCAGCGTGGGCGCTGGACTAGCGGGTGGTGAGCAGTTCTTC.

The V call is TRBV29-1, the J call TRBJ2-2; tentative D call: TRBD1 (6 bases). Trimming pared 5 bases from V and 0 bases from J, leaving 16 bases between. Germline lookup yields CDR1 SQVTM and CDR2 ANQGSEA. CDR3 length: 16 residues. The CDR3 DNA reads as TGCAGCGTTCGGGTGCTCCGGGACACGAACACCGGGGAGCTGTTTTTT. It codes for CSVRVLRDTNTGELFF.

The rearrangement uses TRBV7-6 and TRBJ2-7, with a possible D match to TRBD2 (5 bases). V lost 5 bases to trimming and J lost 6 bases, with 14 bases between them. This CDR3 spans 13 amino acids. Germline V gives CDR1 SGHVS, CDR2 FNYEAQ. DNA for the CDR3: TGTGCCAGCAGCGTCGGGCCGCGGGTCGAGCAGTACTTC. Its translation is CASSVGPRVEQYF.

The genes are TRBV7-2 and TRBJ2-7, with D possibly matching TRBD1 (5 bases). The germline V and J ends were trimmed by 4 bases and 2 bases, with 12 bases remaining between them. Germline-derived CDR1 and CDR2 are SGHTA and FQGNSA. The CDR3 is 14 amino acids. This CDR3 reads CASSSRTKAYEQYF. For the CDR3, the DNA is TGTGCCAGCAGCTCGAGGACAAAGGCCTACGAGCAGTACTTC.

The gene calls are TRBV18 and TRBJ2-5; D is uncertain. Germline CDR1 and CDR2: KGHSH and LQKENI. V lost 1 base, J lost 4 bases, and 10 bases lay in between. The CDR3 spans 14 residues. This chain's CDR3 is CASSPLLGRETQYF. The CDR3 bases are TGTGCCAGCTCACCACTCCTTGGGCGAGAGACCCAGTACTTC.

The V call is TRBV18, the J call TRBJ2-5, with 10 positions matching TRBD1. Germline V gives CDR1 KGHSH, CDR2 LQKENI. This CDR3 contains 13 residues. J gave up 5 bases and V 6 bases, and 3 bases lay outside the gene matches. The CDR3: CASSTGGRETQYF. DNA of the CDR3: TGTGCCAGCTCGACAGGGGGCCGGGAGACCCAGTACTTC.

The rearrangement joins TRBV4-2 to TRBJ2-1; 8 bases fit TRBD1. Losses at the gene ends were 1 base for V and 3 bases for J; bases not matched to a gene: 8. CDR1 is LGHNA, CDR2 YNFKEQ, per germline. CDR3 size: 17 residues. The CDR3, as DNA: TGTGCCAGCAGCCAAGTCGGGGGCGGGACAGGCTACAATGAGCAGTTCTTC. Translating it yields CASSQVGGGTGYNEQFF.

On this clone: This specimen includes other DNA sequences encoding the same CDR3. CDR3 sequence reads: CSVEGRANTEAFF. CDR3 DNA: TGCAGCGTTGAAGGCCGGGCAAACACTGAAGCTTTCTTT. This sequence joins TRBV29-1 and TRBJ1-1, with no clear D. Trimming removed 1 base at V and 2 bases at J, with 8 bases between. The V gene's germline CDR1 is SQVTM and CDR2 ANQGSEA. The CDR3 has 13 residues.

This chain connects TRBV5-1 to TRBJ1-2; D is uncertain. Germline CDR1 SGHRS, CDR2 YFSETQ. CDR3 length: 14 amino acids. The V gene lost 2 bases and the J gene lost 2 bases, with 10 bases spanning the gap. This chain's CDR3 is CASSFNRQNYGYTF. CDR3 sequence (DNA): TGCGCCAGCAGCTTCAATAGGCAGAACTATGGCTACACCTTC.

V gene TRBV9 combines with J gene TRBJ2-7; TRBD2 aligns across 10 bases. This CDR3 region has 15 residues. Germline trimming cut 3 bases from V and 3 bases from J; bases unmatched to any gene: 6. Per the germline V gene, CDR1 is SGDLS and CDR2 is YYNGEE. The CDR3 DNA reads as TGTGCCAGCAGCGAGGCGGGGACTAGCGACTACGAGCAGTACTTC. Amino acid sequence: CASSEAGTSDYEQYF.

The gene calls are TRBV6-5 and TRBJ1-3; the D is unclear. The CDR3 spans 14 residues. Trimming shortened V by 6 bases and J by 7 bases, and 16 bases separated the two germline ends. Germline V CDR1 and CDR2: MNHEY, SVGAGI. In nucleotides, the CDR3 is TGTGCCAGCAGCCTCAACCAAGCCGTCAACACCATATATTTT. Protein product: CASSLNQAVNTIYF.

Of note for this clone: Other DNA sequences of this sample code for an identical CDR3. The chain combines TRBV5-4 with TRBJ1-2, with TRBD1 identical over 8 bases. The V gene end was trimmed by 0 bases and the J gene end by 8 bases; junction bases not matched to a gene: 3. The germline gives CDR1 SGHNT, CDR2 YYREEE (reference sequence). The CDR3 consists of 13 residues. The CDR3 loop reads CASSLGQGRGYTF. The CDR3 DNA reads as TGTGCCAGCAGCTTGGGACAGGGGAGGGGCTACACCTTC.

V is TRBV28 and J is TRBJ2-2; D may match TRBD1 or TRBD2 (5 bases each). CDR1 and CDR2 (germline): MDHEN, SYDVKM. V lost 4 bases, J lost 1 base, and 10 bases lay in between. The CDR3 has 15 residues. In DNA form, the CDR3 reads TGTGCCAGCAGTTCTTTGGGGGAGAACACCGGGGAGCTGTTTTTT. Protein product: CASSSLGENTGELFF.

J is TRBJ2-5 and V is TRBV10-2; unclear D gene. Germline CDR1 WSHSY, CDR2 SAAADI. V was clipped by 5 bases and J by 2 bases, with 18 bases between them. The CDR3 length is 16 residues. The CDR3 protein is CASSRFGGRIQETQYF. Here the CDR3 DNA reads TGCGCCAGCAGTCGTTTTGGCGGCCGGATACAAGAGACCCAGTACTTC.

This sequence joins TRBV6-1 and TRBJ1-3; D gene uncertain. The germline CDR1 and CDR2 sequences are MNHNS and SASEGT. The CDR3 length is 15 residues. The V end was cut by 2 bases, the J end by 0 bases, with 8 bases between. The CDR3, as DNA: TGTGCCAGCAGTGAAAGTCGGTTCTCTGGAAACACCATATATTTT. This codes for CASSESRFSGNTIYF.

The chain has TRBV6-5 and TRBJ1-2, with D possibly matching TRBD1 (6 bases). The CDR3 is 14 amino acids. Trimming took off 5 bases at V and 3 bases at J, with 13 bases between the two ends. CDR1 and CDR2 from the germline V gene are MNHEY and SVGAGI. CDR3 residues: CASSTPGHHYGYTF. In DNA form, the CDR3 reads TGTGCCAGCAGTACTCCGGGACACCACTATGGCTACACCTTC.

The rearrangement links TRBV11-2 to TRBJ2-4; D might be TRBD2 (5 bases). The CDR3 sequence is 16 residues long. Trimming removed 2 bases from V and 3 bases from J, with 14 bases in between. Germline V gives CDR1 SGHAT, CDR2 FQNNGV. The CDR3 reads CASSLLSGIVKNIQYF. For the CDR3, the DNA is TGTGCCAGCAGCTTACTCTCCGGGATTGTCAAAAACATTCAGTACTTC.

The chain employs TRBV6-1 and TRBJ2-7; the D is unclear. There are 14 residues in the CDR3. The V gene lost 4 bases and the J gene lost 3 bases, with 13 bases spanning the gap. Germline V gives CDR1 MNHNS, CDR2 SASEGT. CDR3 bases: TGTGCCAGCAGTGCGGGCTCAAAGTACTACGAGCAGTACTTC. Translation: CASSAGSKYYEQYF.

The gene calls are TRBV5-1 and TRBJ2-7; the match to TRBD2 covers 11 bases. Germline CDR1 SGHRS, CDR2 YFSETQ. The CDR3 has 14 residues. The V segment lost 7 bases and the J segment 2 bases; nucleotides outside the gene matches: 5. CDR3 amino acids: CASSILAGAYEQYF. The DNA of the CDR3 is TGCGCCAGCTCAATACTAGCGGGAGCCTACGAGCAGTACTTC.

The chain combines TRBV10-3 with TRBJ1-1, with TRBD1 matching 7 bases. The CDR3 consists of 15 residues. Per the germline V gene, CDR1 is ENHRY and CDR2 is SYGVKD. The V segment lost 3 bases and the J segment 2 bases; nucleotides outside the gene matches: 6. CDR3 residues: CAISDTDRSNTEAFF. The CDR3 nucleotides read TGTGCCATCAGTGACACGGACAGGAGCAACACTGAAGCTTTCTTT.

The chain carries TRBV6-4 and TRBJ2-1; 7 bases are shared with TRBD2. The CDR3 totals 15 residues. Germline trimming cut 4 bases from V and 6 bases from J; bases unmatched to any gene: 9. The germline gives CDR1 MRHNA, CDR2 SNTAGT. The CDR3: CASSGGTAGVNEQFF. CDR3 bases: TGTGCCAGCAGTGGCGGGACCGCGGGGGTCAATGAGCAGTTCTTC.

The J gene is TRBJ1-1, the V gene TRBV10-2; D gene unclear. The CDR3 has 15 amino acids. Germline V gene data show CDR1 as WSHSY and CDR2 as SAAADI. Trimming cost V 0 bases and J 5 bases, with 13 bases left between them. CDR3 sequence (DNA): TGCGCCAGCAGTGAGTCGCGGTTAGGTGCTACTGAAGCTTTCTTT. It translates to CASSESRLGATEAFF.

V is TRBV7-2 and J is TRBJ2-7; either TRBD1 or TRBD2 may fit D (5 bases each). V dropped 0 bases and J dropped 5 bases, with 14 bases sitting between them. Germline V gene lookup returns CDR1 SGHTA and CDR2 FQGNSA. The CDR3 has 15 residues. CDR3 sequence reads: CASSLARGETHEQYF. The CDR3 DNA follows: TGTGCCAGCAGCTTAGCGCGAGGGGAGACGCACGAGCAGTACTTC.

The CDR3 reads CASRKSGLAYEQYF. The CDR3 nucleotides are TGTGCCAGCAGGAAATCAGGACTCGCCTACGAGCAGTACTTC. V gene TRBV28 combines with J gene TRBJ2-7, with a possible D match to TRBD2 (5 bases). Germline-derived CDR1 and CDR2 are MDHEN and SYDVKM. CDR3 length: 14 residues. V was clipped by 6 bases and J by 2 bases, with 14 bases between them.

CDR3 residues: CASSQIGNPGELFF. CDR3 DNA: TGTGCCAGCAGCCAAATCGGCAACCCCGGGGAGCTGTTTTTT. The chain uses TRBV14 and TRBJ2-2; no firm D call. CDR1 and CDR2 from the germline V gene are SGHDN and FVKESK. CDR3 length: 14 residues. V lost 2 bases, J lost 6 bases, and 10 bases lay in between.

The chain employs TRBV19 and TRBJ2-3; 11 bases map to TRBD2. The CDR3 has 15 residues. Germline V CDR1 and CDR2: LNHDA, SQIVND (reference sequence). The ends lost 6 bases at V and 2 bases at J; junction bases unmatched: 4. The DNA for the CDR3 is TGTGCCAGTAGAACTAGCGGGAGCCTCACAGATACGCAGTATTTT. Protein product: CASRTSGSLTDTQYF.

J is TRBJ1-3 and V is TRBV18, with D uncertain. Germline V CDR1 and CDR2: KGHSH, LQKENI. This CDR3 is 16 amino acids long. Trimming removed 1 base from V and 0 bases from J, with 10 bases in between. The CDR3 sequence is CASSPLLGSSGNTIYF. The CDR3, as DNA: TGTGCCAGCTCACCACTCCTGGGCAGCTCTGGAAACACCATATATTTT. Full variable domain (outside the CDR3, taken from reference TRBV18 and TRBJ1-3): NAGVMQNPRHLVRRRGQEARLRCSPMKGHSHVYWYRQLPEEGLKFMVYLQKENIIDESGMPKERFSAEFPKEGPSILRIQQVVRGDSAAYFCASSPLLGSSGNTIYFGEGSWLTVV.

J is TRBJ2-2 and V is TRBV5-1, with a possible D match to TRBD2 (6 bases). Germline V gene sequence: CDR1 SGHRS, CDR2 YFSETQ. The V gene lost 1 base and the J gene lost 6 bases, with 10 bases spanning the gap. The CDR3 consists of 14 residues. The CDR3 bases are TGCGCCAGCAGCTTGCGGGAGAGGGCCGGGGAGCTGTTTTTT. This encodes CASSLRERAGELFF.